The count of the clone carrying this T cell receptor (beta chain) is one. About 10^5 TCR templates were assayed per sample. The protocol was immunoSEQ multiplex PCR, while the TCRdb copy is restricted to in-frame clones and leaves out a portion. The table has 100,000 to 120,000 clones, approximately 94% seen once; the top ten hold less than 0.35%. The source of the sample is a study of siplizumab effects on memory and regulatory T cells. The germline V and J ends were trimmed by 0 bases and 6 bases, with 5 bases remaining between them. CDR1 SEHNR and CDR2 FQNEAQ come from the germline V gene (reference sequence). The CDR3 is made up of 13 amino acids.

This chain joins TRBV7-9 and TRBJ1-4; no clear D gene. Sequenced input: CD4+ T cells sorted from blood. The source is a human donor in good health. CDR3 residues: CASSLAVDEKLFF. As DNA, the CDR3 is TGTGCCAGCAGCTTAGCGGTGGATGAAAAACTGTTTTTT.